The clone carrying this T cell receptor (beta chain) was counted a single time. Its antigen is not known. The data originate from a study of identifying expanded T cells in peripheral blood. Whole-study findings and limits: Clone count variance between roughly two-week samples rose with total template count. Differentially abundant clones: 0.95 to 1.5 between replicates, about 15 at two to three weeks, less than 20 at four.

CDR3 length: 16 amino acids. Germline lookup yields CDR1 SGHTA and CDR2 FQGNSA. J gave up 3 bases and V 5 bases, and 12 bases lay outside the gene matches. Collection occurred without any documented infections or immune events in donors. Only in-frame clones appear in the TCRdb table, and some are missing; sequencing was by immunoSEQ multiplex PCR. The sample carries 95,000 to 150,000 clones, around 84% recorded once. The chain has TRBV7-2 and TRBJ2-7, with 8 positions matching TRBD1. The sequence came from a person aged 18-70 years in good health. Sequencing input: blood. The DNA of the CDR3 is TGTGCCAGCAGCAAAGCGGGCGGACAGGGTATCTACGAGCAGTACTTC. Amino acid sequence: CASSKAGGQGIYEQYF. Full variable domain (missing parts from reference TRBV7-2 and TRBJ2-7): GAGVSQSPSNKVTEKGKDVELRCDPISGHTALYWYRQSLGQGLEFLIYFQGNSAPDKSGLPSDRFSAERTGGSVSTLTIQRTQQEDSAVYLCASSKAGGQGIYEQYFGPGTRLTVT.